Each of the 32 T cell receptor beta chains below was sequenced from the same sample in a study of cytomegalovirus exposure and HLA in healthy donors. Amplification used 60 Vbeta primers and 13 Jbeta primers. The method was immunoSEQ multiplex PCR; TCRdb's version includes in-frame clones alone and lacks a portion of them. Of about 140,000 clones listed, about four fifths are singletons. Specimen: PBMCs. The receptors originated from a man in his forties in good health and CMV-seropositive.

Concerning this clone: The junction departs from germline at one end; a sequencing error may be responsible. CDR3 in amino acids: CATSRDGVVTRRDF. The CDR3 coding sequence is TGTGCCACCAGCAGAGATGGGGTGGTGACGAGGAGGGACTTC. The chain links TRBV15 to TRBJ2-5, with D possibly being TRBD2 (6 bases). CDR1 is LNHNV and CDR2 is YYDKDF in the germline V gene (reference sequence). The CDR3 covers 14 residues. Looking up the rest from reference TRBV15 and TRBJ2-5 gives the full variable domain: DAMVIQNPRYQVTQFGKPVTLSCSQTLNHNVMYWYQQKSSQAPKLLFHYYDKDFNNEADTPDNFQSRRPNTSFCFLDIRSPGLGDTAMYLCATSRDGVVTRRDFGPGTRLLVL.

This chain uses TRBV5-4 with TRBJ2-3, with D perhaps matching TRBD2 (6 bases). With 3 bases removed from V and 2 bases from J, the gap between germline ends came to 10 bases. The CDR3 is made up of 14 amino acids. Germline V CDR1 and CDR2: SGHNT, YYREEE (reference sequence). DNA of the CDR3: TGTGCCAGCAGCTCGCGGGGAACCACAGATACGCAGTATTTT. The encoded protein is CASSSRGTTDTQYF.

CDR3: CASSQVPRGDQPQHF. The DNA for the CDR3 is TGCGCCAGCAGCCAAGTACCCAGGGGTGATCAGCCCCAGCATTTT. The chain couples TRBV4-1 to TRBJ1-5; perhaps TRBD1 as D (6 bases). Trimming removed 1 base from V and 5 bases from J, with 12 bases in between. This CDR3 region has 15 residues. Germline V lookup: CDR1 MGHRA, CDR2 YSYEKL.

Only a few counts were recorded for this clone. For the CDR3, the DNA is TGTGCCTGGAACTGGGGGGGAGGCGGCTACACCTTC. Translating it yields CAWNWGGGGYTF. The rearrangement links TRBV30 to TRBJ1-2; D is perhaps TRBD1 (5 bases). V was pared by 4 bases and J by 8 bases, with 14 bases between. Germline V CDR1 and CDR2: GTSNPN, SVGIG (reference sequence). This CDR3 contains 12 residues. Combining the CDR3 with reference TRBV30 and TRBJ1-2 gives the whole variable domain SQTIHQWPATLVQPVGSPLSLECTVEGTSNPNLYWYRQAAGRGLQLLFYSVGIGQISSEVPQNLSASRPQDRQFILSSKKLLLSDSGFYLCAWNWGGGGYTFGSGTRLTVV.

The chain recombines TRBV27 with TRBJ2-7; 7 nucleotides agree with TRBD2. Germline trimming cut 4 bases from V and 12 bases from J; bases unmatched to any gene: 9. The CDR3 extends over 12 amino acids. Germline CDR1 MNHEY, CDR2 SMNVEV (reference sequence). The DNA for the CDR3 is TGTGCCAGCAGTTCCGGACTAGACAGCGTGTACTTC. Translating it yields CASSSGLDSVYF.

The rearrangement joins TRBV2 to TRBJ2-7; TRBD1 matches 8 bases. V shed 6 bases, J shed 1 base, and the junction held 8 bases outside the gene matches. The CDR3 contains 15 residues. Germline V lookup: CDR1 SNHLY, CDR2 FYNNEI. The CDR3 loop reads CASRAPGGRSYEQYF. CDR3 coding DNA: TGTGCCAGCAGGGCCCCAGGGGGCAGGTCCTACGAGCAGTACTTC.

This chain links TRBV10-3 with TRBJ1-1, with 10 bases identical to TRBD1. The CDR3 sequence is 14 residues long. CDR1 and CDR2 (germline): ENHRY, SYGVKD. V trimming: 10 bases; J trimming: 3 bases; junction bases outside the gene matches: 8. CDR3 sequence reads: CATDRGRTDTEAFF. DNA for the CDR3: TGTGCCACCGACAGGGGGCGTACCGACACTGAAGCTTTCTTT.

The V gene is TRBV5-6, the J gene TRBJ1-1, with D perhaps matching TRBD1 (6 bases). Trimming took 3 bases from V and 3 from J, leaving 18 bases between them. This CDR3 is 16 amino acids long. Germline V lookup: CDR1 SGHDT, CDR2 YYEEEE. The CDR3 DNA follows: TGTGCCAGCAGCTATGGACAACAGGGCTATTACACTGAAGCTTTCTTT. It encodes CASSYGQQGYYTEAFF. Looking up the rest from reference TRBV5-6 and TRBJ1-1 gives the full variable domain: DAGVTQSPTHLIKTRGQQVTLRCSPKSGHDTVSWYQQALGQGPQFIFQYYEEEERQRGNFPDRFSGHQFPNYSSELNVNALLLGDSALYLCASSYGQQGYYTEAFFGQGTRLTVV.

The chain joins TRBV5-6 to TRBJ2-7, with 13 nucleotides matching TRBD2. The trim removed 4 bases at V and 2 bases at J, leaving 3 bases unmatched. The CDR3 sequence is 15 residues long. CDR1 and CDR2 (germline): SGHDT, YYEEEE. CDR3 DNA sequence: TGTGCCAGCAGCCGACTAGCGGGGGGAACCTACGAGCAGTACTTC. Residues: CASSRLAGGTYEQYF.

This chain links TRBV18 with TRBJ1-2; no firm D call. CDR3 size: 13 residues. The V end was cut by 3 bases, the J end by 5 bases, with 10 bases between. Germline V gene data show CDR1 as KGHSH and CDR2 as LQKENI. CDR3: CASSPDGEYGYTF. CDR3 nucleotides: TGTGCCAGCTCACCGGACGGGGAGTATGGCTACACCTTC.

The chain employs TRBV9 and TRBJ1-3, with D hard to call. Germline CDR1 SGDLS, CDR2 YYNGEE. V shed 0 bases and J shed 0 bases, with 7 bases lying between them. CDR3 size: 15 residues. The CDR3 DNA reads as TGTGCCAGCAGCGTAGACGGAGTCTCTGGAAACACCATATATTTT. Translating it yields CASSVDGVSGNTIYF.

The table lists this clone with a few counts. The chain couples TRBV6-6 to TRBJ2-3, with 8 bases fitting TRBD1. CDR1 is MNHNY and CDR2 is SVGAGI in the germline V gene (reference sequence). The CDR3 contains 14 residues. Trimming cost V 8 bases and J 6 bases; bases outside gene matches: 10. The CDR3 DNA follows: TGTGCCAGCGCCGGACAGGGCACCTTGGATACGCAGTATTTT. It specifies CASAGQGTLDTQYF.

The chain has TRBV19 and TRBJ1-3, with D hard to call. The germline V gene encodes CDR1 LNHDA and CDR2 SQIVND (reference sequence). The CDR3 extends over 15 amino acids. Trimming cost V 1 base and J 0 bases, with 7 bases left between them. CDR3 sequence (DNA): TGTGCCAGTAGTATAGTCGTCTTCTCTGGAAACACCATATATTTT. This sequence encodes CASSIVVFSGNTIYF.

The chain uses TRBV13 and TRBJ2-3, with 8 bases lining up with TRBD2. The CDR3 covers 14 residues. Germline V gene data show CDR1 as PRHDT and CDR2 as FYEKMQ (reference sequence). The V segment lost 3 bases and the J segment 5 bases; nucleotides outside the gene matches: 4. For the CDR3, the DNA is TGTGCCAGCAGCTTCGGTCTAGCGGGAGATACGCAGTATTTT. Translated: CASSFGLAGDTQYF.

The J gene is TRBJ2-7, the V gene TRBV2; 9 positions match TRBD1. The trim removed 6 bases at V and 6 bases at J, leaving 12 bases unmatched. Germline values: CDR1 SNHLY, CDR2 FYNNEI. This CDR3 region has 15 residues. CDR3 in DNA: TGTGCCAGCAGGTCCCCGGGGACAGGGACCGGCGAGCAGTACTTC. Encoded protein: CASRSPGTGTGEQYF. The variable domain in full, completed from reference TRBV2 and TRBJ2-7, reads EPEVTQTPSHQVTQMGQEVILRCVPISNHLYFYWYRQILGQKVEFLVSFYNNEISEKSEIFDDQFSVERPDGSNFTLKIRSTKLEDSAMYFCASRSPGTGTGEQYFGPGTRLTVT.

The chain is built from TRBV5-1 and TRBJ2-7, with 10 bases identical to TRBD1. CDR1 is SGHRS, CDR2 YFSETQ, per germline. This CDR3 has 14 amino acids. With 4 bases clipped from V and 3 bases from J, the junction kept 4 bases outside the gene matches. CDR3 DNA sequence: TGCGCCAGCAGCCCGGGACAGGGGAGCTACGAGCAGTACTTC. Translating it yields CASSPGQGSYEQYF.

The genes are TRBV4-3 and TRBJ1-5; the match to TRBD1 covers 9 bases. CDR3 length equals 16 residues. The trim removed 3 bases at V and 2 bases at J, leaving 5 bases unmatched. Per germline, CDR1 LGHNA and CDR2 YSLEER. The CDR3 sequence: CASSQGTGTGNQPQHF. CDR3 DNA sequence: TGCGCCAGCAGCCAGGGGACAGGGACGGGCAATCAGCCCCAGCATTTT.

This clone came up a few times. This sequence joins TRBV19 and TRBJ2-7; TRBD2 might be the D (5 bases). The CDR3 is made up of 13 amino acids. Between the trimmed V and J ends, which lost 3 bases and 6 bases, there was a span of 12 bases. The V gene's germline CDR1 is LNHDA and CDR2 SQIVND (reference sequence). This CDR3 is CASSIVGEFEQYF. The DNA for the CDR3 is TGTGCCAGTAGTATTGTTGGGGAGTTCGAGCAGTACTTC.

This clone was counted a few times. The V and J genes are TRBV5-1 and TRBJ2-3, with 7 bases that match TRBD2. V was clipped by 3 bases and J by 6 bases; unmatched bases: 7. There are 14 residues in the CDR3. Per the germline V gene, CDR1 is SGHRS and CDR2 is YFSETQ. CDR3 residues: CASSSGLPRDTQYF. Written as DNA, the CDR3 is TGCGCCAGCAGCTCGGGACTACCCCGGGATACGCAGTATTTT.

The rearrangement joins TRBV6-5 to TRBJ2-3; TRBD1 agrees at 7 bases. Germline assignment: CDR1 MNHEY and CDR2 SVGAGI. J was trimmed by 3 bases and V by 4 bases; bases with no gene match: 7. The CDR3 consists of 15 residues. For the CDR3, the DNA is TGTGCCAGCAGTTCCACCAGGGGGTGGACAGATACGCAGTATTTT. The encoded protein is CASSSTRGWTDTQYF.

The gene calls are TRBV4-3 and TRBJ1-4; D gene uncertain. CDR3 length: 15 amino acids. Trimming took 4 bases from V and 6 from J, leaving 15 bases between them. The V gene's germline CDR1 is LGHNA and CDR2 YSLEER. This chain's CDR3 is CASSPHEMRYEKLFF. As DNA, the CDR3 is TGCGCCAGCAGCCCCCATGAAATGCGGTATGAAAAACTGTTTTTT.

This clone has just a few counts. This sequence joins TRBV30 and TRBJ1-2, with TRBD1 as a possible D gene (5 bases). CDR1 and CDR2 (germline): GTSNPN, SVGIG (reference sequence). V lost 1 base and J lost 7, with 7 bases in between. CDR3 length: 11 amino acids. CDR3 sequence (DNA): TGTGCCTGGAGTGGGGGGGGTGGCTACACCTTC. Protein: CAWSGGGGYTF. The complete variable domain, with remaining parts taken from reference TRBV30 and TRBJ1-2, reads SQTIHQWPATLVQPVGSPLSLECTVEGTSNPNLYWYRQAAGRGLQLLFYSVGIGQISSEVPQNLSASRPQDRQFILSSKKLLLSDSGFYLCAWSGGGGYTFGSGTRLTVV.

This rearrangement joins TRBV19 to TRBJ2-5; TRBD1 might be the D (6 bases). The CDR3 spans 13 residues. V gave up 5 bases and J gave up 5 bases, with 12 bases separating them. Germline lookup yields CDR1 LNHDA and CDR2 SQIVND (reference sequence). CDR3 region: CASSPTQGETQYF. The CDR3 DNA reads TGTGCCAGTAGTCCAACGCAGGGGGAGACCCAGTACTTC.

The chain uses TRBV7-8 and TRBJ2-7, with no clear D. Per germline, CDR1 SGHVS and CDR2 FQNEAQ. Trimming removed 5 bases at V and 2 bases at J, with 7 bases between. The CDR3 spans 12 residues. The CDR3 DNA reads TGTGCCAGCAGCCTAACTCCCTACGAGCAGTACTTC. Its translation: CASSLTPYEQYF.

V and J are TRBV2 and TRBJ1-1; 7 positions agree with TRBD1. The J segment lost 7 bases and the V segment lost 6 bases, leaving 5 bases of the junction unmatched. The CDR3 is made up of 12 amino acids. Germline CDR1 SNHLY, CDR2 FYNNEI. CDR3 DNA: TGTGCCAGCAGAAACAGACAGGGTGAAGCTTTCTTT. As protein: CASRNRQGEAFF.

This chain connects TRBV7-8 to TRBJ1-1, with 8 nucleotides matching TRBD1. Trimming cost V 2 bases and J 0 bases; bases outside gene matches: 5. This CDR3 has 16 amino acids. CDR1 SGHVS and CDR2 FQNEAQ come from the germline V gene. CDR3 in DNA: TGTGCCAGCAGCTTAAGGGGACAGGCTTTGAACACTGAAGCTTTCTTT. It yields the protein CASSLRGQALNTEAFF.

This chain connects TRBV7-2 to TRBJ2-1; 11 bases map to TRBD2. V shed 3 bases, J shed 6 bases, and the junction held 4 bases outside the gene matches. The CDR3 contains 15 residues. The germline CDR1 and CDR2 sequences are SGHTA and FQGNSA. The chain's CDR3 is CASSFWLAGGNEQFF. For the CDR3, the DNA is TGTGCCAGCAGCTTCTGGCTAGCGGGGGGCAATGAGCAGTTCTTC.

The gene calls are TRBV10-3 and TRBJ2-7, with a tentative D call TRBD2 (6 bases). The CDR3 loop spans 12 amino acids. Trimming stripped 8 bases from V and 4 bases from J, with 12 bases between. Germline loops: CDR1 ENHRY, CDR2 SYGVKD. Written as DNA, the CDR3 is TGTGCCATCGCCGGGAGAGGGTACGAGCAGTACTTC. This translates into CAIAGRGYEQYF.

V gene TRBV27 combines with J gene TRBJ2-5; 11 bases are shared with TRBD2. The J call could be wrong; TRBJ2-7 is a better fit for the DNA end. The germline V gene has CDR1 MNHEY and CDR2 SMNVEV (reference sequence). The length of the CDR3 is 14 residues. Here the CDR3 reads CASSYRTSGYEQYF. CDR3 sequence (DNA): TGTGCCAGCAGCTATAGGACTAGCGGGTACGAGCAGTACTTC.

The rearrangement joins TRBV6-5 to TRBJ2-7, with TRBD2 as a possible D gene (5 bases). CDR1 is MNHEY, CDR2 SVGAGI, per germline. The V and J ends lost 6 bases and 1 base respectively, with 13 bases between them. The CDR3 runs to 14 residues. Here the CDR3 DNA reads TGTGCCAGCAGACGCTGGGAGAATTCCTACGAGCAGTACTTC. As protein: CASRRWENSYEQYF.

V is TRBV21-1 and J is TRBJ1-2. TRBV21-1 is a recognized pseudogene. This CDR3 spans 14 amino acids. CDR3 DNA sequence: TGTGCCAGCACCCGCAAGGGAGCTAACTATGGCTACACCTTC. Translation: CASTRKGANYGYTF.

The chain has TRBV18 and TRBJ2-1, with 13 bases lining up with TRBD2. Germline lookup yields CDR1 KGHSH and CDR2 LQKENI. The CDR3 is made up of 15 amino acids. Trimming at V came to 6 bases and at J to 5 bases, leaving 4 bases not matched to a gene. The CDR3 reads CASSPTSGGDNEQFF. The CDR3 DNA follows: TGTGCCAGCTCCCCTACTAGCGGGGGGGACAATGAGCAGTTCTTC. The full variable domain, in which reference TRBV18 and TRBJ2-1 provide the parts outside the CDR3, is NAGVMQNPRHLVRRRGQEARLRCSPMKGHSHVYWYRQLPEEGLKFMVYLQKENIIDESGMPKERFSAEFPKEGPSILRIQQVVRGDSAAYFCASSPTSGGDNEQFFGPGTRLTVL.